The 27 T cell receptor beta chains in this list originate from one sample, sequenced in a study of blood T cell repertoires in COVID-19. The method was immunoSEQ multiplex PCR; TCRdb's version includes in-frame clones alone and lacks a portion of them. The table lists 45,000 to 60,000 clones, more than 75% of them singletons. Sequencing input: PBMCs or T cells enriched from blood (not recorded which). These receptors all come from a woman aged 45-59 years with acute COVID-19.

The chain carries TRBV13 and TRBJ2-2; a weak D match, TRBD2 (6 bases). Germline V gives CDR1 PRHDT, CDR2 FYEKMQ (reference sequence). CDR3 size: 16 residues. Trimming took off 0 bases at V and 4 bases at J, with 12 bases between the two ends. CDR3 sequence reads: CASSLGEGRTTGELFF. In DNA form, the CDR3 reads TGTGCCAGCAGCTTAGGGGAGGGAAGGACCACCGGGGAGCTGTTTTTT.

V is TRBV4-1 and J is TRBJ2-7, with 7 positions matching TRBD1. After removal of 1 base from V and 6 bases from J, the junction contained 9 bases not matched to a gene. The germline CDR1 and CDR2 sequences are MGHRA and YSYEKL. This CDR3 region has 15 residues. DNA for the CDR3: TGCGCCAGCAGCCAAGCCGCCGGGACAGTCTTCGAGCAGTACTTC. This sequence encodes CASSQAAGTVFEQYF.

This chain links TRBV7-6 with TRBJ2-7; TRBD1 agrees at 7 bases. Germline trimming cut 5 bases from V and 7 bases from J; bases unmatched to any gene: 14. The germline V gene encodes CDR1 SGHVS and CDR2 FNYEAQ. The CDR3 covers 15 residues. DNA of the CDR3: TGTGCCAGCAGCCCCAGGGCGGCAGGGGGTGGGGAGCAGTACTTC. This translates into CASSPRAAGGGEQYF.

The CDR3 sequence: CASSLWTGPYGYTF. CDR3 DNA: TGTGCCAGCAGCTTATGGACAGGACCCTATGGCTACACCTTC. This sequence joins TRBV5-6 and TRBJ1-2, with 7 bases lining up with TRBD1. Germline CDR1 SGHDT, CDR2 YYEEEE. V trimming: 2 bases; J trimming: 4 bases; junction bases outside the gene matches: 5. The CDR3 runs 14 residues.

V and J are TRBV19 and TRBJ1-6, with 7 positions matching TRBD1. The CDR3 has 15 amino acids. The ends lost 4 bases at V and 7 bases at J; junction bases unmatched: 7. Germline CDR1 LNHDA, CDR2 SQIVND (reference sequence). The CDR3 nucleotides read TGTGCCAGTAGTACCATTACAGGGGCAAATTCACCCCTCCACTTT. This translates into CASSTITGANSPLHF.

This sequence joins TRBV6-5 and TRBJ1-3; D perhaps matches TRBD1 (6 bases). Germline values: CDR1 MNHEY, CDR2 SVGAGI. The length of the CDR3 is 16 residues. V gave up 0 bases and J gave up 4 bases, with 13 bases separating them. CDR3 loop: CASSYSQGPLGNTIYF. CDR3 nucleotides: TGTGCCAGCAGTTACTCACAGGGACCTCTCGGAAACACCATATATTTT.

This clone was detected only once. The chain carries TRBV5-1 and TRBJ2-7; 7 bases map to TRBD1. The V segment lost 4 bases and the J segment 0 bases; nucleotides outside the gene matches: 7. CDR1 and CDR2 from the germline V gene are SGHRS and YFSETQ. The CDR3 extends over 15 amino acids. CDR3 coding DNA: TGCGCCAGCAGCCACAGGGGCGATATCTCCTACGAGCAGTACTTC. Translating it yields CASSHRGDISYEQYF.

A few counts support this clone. The chain links TRBV5-8 to TRBJ2-7, with TRBD1 matching 7 bases. Germline V gene sequence: CDR1 SGHTS, CDR2 YDEGEE. Trimming cost V 4 bases and J 3 bases; bases outside gene matches: 13. This CDR3 has 16 amino acids. CDR3 sequence (DNA): TGTGCCAGCAGCGGCAGGGGGTCGCTCGTAAACTACGAGCAGTACTTC. Encoded protein: CASSGRGSLVNYEQYF.

The genes are TRBV14 and TRBJ2-3; D might be TRBD2 (5 bases). CDR1 is SGHDN, CDR2 FVKESK, per germline. This CDR3 is 15 amino acids long. V lost 4 bases to trimming and J lost 2 bases, with 13 bases between them. The CDR3, as DNA: TGTGCCAGCAGCCCCGGGGATACCTACACAGATACGCAGTATTTT. It translates to CASSPGDTYTDTQYF.

The chain joins TRBV6-1 to TRBJ2-2; 10 bases map to TRBD1. There are 15 residues in the CDR3. Per germline, CDR1 MNHNS and CDR2 SASEGT. V was clipped by 1 base and J by 6 bases; unmatched bases: 2. The CDR3 DNA sequence: TGTGCCAGCAGTGAAGGACAGGGGGCATCCGGGGAGCTGTTTTTT. Translated: CASSEGQGASGELFF.

The V call is TRBV3-1 (or the pseudogene TRBV3-2), the J call TRBJ1-1; TRBD1 matches at 8 bases. The germline CDR1 and CDR2 sequences are LGHDT and YNNKEL (reference sequence). J gave up 4 bases and V 0 bases, and 4 bases lay outside the gene matches. The CDR3 runs 15 residues. The CDR3 loop reads CASSQEYRGTTEAFF. DNA of the CDR3: TGTGCCAGCAGCCAAGAGTACAGGGGGACCACTGAAGCTTTCTTT.

V is TRBV6-1 and J is TRBJ1-3; D remains unclear. The V end lost 1 base, the J end lost 1 base, and 8 bases lay between the germline ends. The CDR3 consists of 15 residues. In germline, CDR1 is MNHNS, CDR2 SASEGT. This chain's CDR3 is CASSEDGPSGNTIYF. Here the CDR3 DNA reads TGTGCCAGCAGTGAAGACGGTCCTTCTGGAAACACCATATATTTT.

J is TRBJ2-1 and V is TRBV6-5; TRBD2 matches at 11 bases. After removal of 6 bases from V and 6 bases from J, the junction contained 7 bases not matched to a gene. There are 15 residues in the CDR3. Germline V gene data show CDR1 as MNHEY and CDR2 as SVGAGI. CDR3 region: CASRHSGGAINEQFF. The CDR3 coding sequence is TGTGCCAGCAGGCATAGCGGGGGGGCCATCAATGAGCAGTTCTTC.

The chain recombines TRBV15 with TRBJ2-7, with 7 bases identical to TRBD2. CDR3 length: 15 amino acids. CDR1 is LNHNV, CDR2 YYDKDF, per germline (reference sequence). V was pared by 3 bases and J by 3 bases, with 8 bases of the junction left unmatched. CDR3 coding DNA: TGTGCCACCAGCAGCCCCACGGGAGGCAGCTACGAGCAGTACTTC. This gives the protein CATSSPTGGSYEQYF.

This clone was counted a few times. V and J are TRBV9 and TRBJ1-3; 9 nucleotides agree with TRBD1. The V gene end was trimmed by 0 bases and the J gene end by 8 bases; junction bases not matched to a gene: 12. Germline V CDR1 and CDR2: SGDLS, YYNGEE. This CDR3 contains 17 residues. For the CDR3, the DNA is TGTGCCAGCAGCGTAGCGACAGGGGGTAAGAAAGAAGACACCATATATTTT. It specifies CASSVATGGKKEDTIYF.

This clone has a handful of counts. This chain connects TRBV7-9 to TRBJ1-3, with 8 positions matching TRBD1. The ends lost 1 base at V and 4 bases at J; junction bases unmatched: 6. This CDR3 is 16 amino acids long. Germline loops: CDR1 SEHNR, CDR2 FQNEAQ (reference sequence). CDR3 in DNA: TGTGCCAGCAGCTTAGAAGCCGGGACAGGCGGAAACACCATATATTTT. Its translation: CASSLEAGTGGNTIYF.

The CDR3: CASSSTGERFSAEAFF. CDR3 sequence (DNA): TGTGCCAGCAGCTCAACGGGAGAAAGGTTTAGCGCTGAAGCTTTCTTT. This chain uses TRBV11-2 with TRBJ1-1; no definite D call. CDR1 SGHAT and CDR2 FQNNGV come from the germline V gene. This CDR3 has 16 residues. Between the trimmed V and J ends, which lost 4 bases and 6 bases, there was a span of 21 bases.

This clone has just one count. V usage is TRBV5-1 and J usage is TRBJ2-7, with unresolved D. CDR3 length: 14 residues. Per the germline V gene, CDR1 is SGHRS and CDR2 is YFSETQ. V lost 1 base and J lost 6, with 14 bases in between. CDR3 in amino acids: CASSLNLRSPEQYF. The CDR3 DNA follows: TGCGCCAGCAGCTTGAACCTGCGCTCCCCCGAGCAGTACTTC.

The chain joins TRBV10-3 to TRBJ1-2; D not resolved. The ends were cut back, 5 bases at V and 0 bases at J, with 10 bases in the middle. The length of the CDR3 is 14 residues. Germline values: CDR1 ENHRY, CDR2 SYGVKD. CDR3 nucleotides: TGTGCCATCAGTCCAGGTTCTGCTAACTATGGCTACACCTTC. It encodes CAISPGSANYGYTF.

This clone was seen once. V gene TRBV4-1 combines with J gene TRBJ2-4, with TRBD2 identical over 7 bases. The CDR3 runs to 15 residues. Germline CDR1 MGHRA, CDR2 YSYEKL. V lost 1 base to trimming and J lost 6 bases; unmatched junction nucleotides: 6. CDR3 nucleotide sequence: TGCGCCAGCAGCCAAGTTGGCTTAGCGGGAAACATTCAGTACTTC. Encoded protein: CASSQVGLAGNIQYF.

V is TRBV11-3 and J is TRBJ2-7, with TRBD2 matching over 9 bases. The length of the CDR3 is 15 residues. Germline CDR1 SGHNT, CDR2 YENEEA. After removal of 1 base from V and 2 bases from J, the junction contained 3 bases not matched to a gene. The CDR3 reads CASSLVRGGTYEQYF. The CDR3 nucleotides are TGTGCCAGCAGCTTAGTGCGGGGGGGAACCTACGAGCAGTACTTC. The whole variable domain, filled in from reference TRBV11-3 and TRBJ2-7, reads EAGVVQSPRYKIIEKKQPVAFWCNPISGHNTLYWYLQNLGQGPELLIRYENEEAVDDSQLPKDRFSAERLKGVDSTLKIQPAELGDSAVYLCASSLVRGGTYEQYFGPGTRLTVT.

This clone appeared a single time. J is TRBJ1-1 and V is TRBV18, with unresolved D. Trimming took 5 bases from V and 11 from J, leaving 21 bases between them. In germline, CDR1 is KGHSH, CDR2 LQKENI. The CDR3 runs 14 residues. CDR3 sequence: CASSAYDNQGIAFF. DNA for the CDR3: TGTGCCAGCTCAGCTTACGACAACCAAGGAATCGCTTTCTTT.

This clone was detected a few times. The chain is built from TRBV10-1 and TRBJ1-2; 9 bases map to TRBD1. This CDR3 contains 18 residues. V was clipped by 7 bases and J by 8 bases; unmatched bases: 23. Germline V gene data show CDR1 as WNHNN and CDR2 as SYGVQD (reference sequence). The CDR3 coding sequence is TGCGCCAGCACCCTTCTCCCGGGACAGGGTTCTTATGTTGTAGGCTACACCTTC. Its translation: CASTLLPGQGSYVVGYTF.

This chain links TRBV24-1 with TRBJ1-2, with 8 bases identical to TRBD1. CDR3 length: 12 amino acids. Per germline, CDR1 KGHDR and CDR2 SFDVKD. V dropped 11 bases and J dropped 4; count of bases not matched to a gene: 5. Here the CDR3 reads CAISGGSYGYTF. The DNA of the CDR3 is TGTGCCATCTCAGGGGGCAGCTATGGCTACACCTTC.

The chain couples TRBV19 to TRBJ1-5; 10 bases fit TRBD1. Per the germline V gene, CDR1 is LNHDA and CDR2 is SQIVND (reference sequence). V dropped 7 bases and J dropped 0; count of bases not matched to a gene: 3. The CDR3 has 15 amino acids. CDR3 loop: CASKGQGSSNQPQHF. The CDR3 nucleotides read TGTGCCAGTAAGGGACAGGGGAGTAGCAATCAGCCCCAGCATTTT. Together with reference TRBV19 and TRBJ1-5, the CDR3 gives the full variable domain: DGGITQSPKYLFRKEGQNVTLSCEQNLNHDAMYWYRQDPGQGLRLIYYSQIVNDFQKGDIAEGYSVSREKKESFPLTVTSAQKNPTAFYLCASKGQGSSNQPQHFGDGTRLSIL.

Concerning this clone itself: The identical CDR3 is also encoded by other nucleotide sequences in the sample. The chain joins TRBV28 to TRBJ1-2; D is unresolved. CDR1 and CDR2 from the germline V gene are MDHEN and SYDVKM. The CDR3 is 12 residues long. Trimming shortened V by 2 bases and J by 2 bases, and 3 bases separated the two germline ends. The CDR3 region has the DNA TGTGCCAGCAGTTTACAGAACTATGGCTACACCTTC. Translation gives CASSLQNYGYTF.

This clone was picked up a small number of times. The V and J genes are TRBV3-1 (or the pseudogene TRBV3-2) and TRBJ2-1, with a weak D call TRBD1 (5 bases). The V end was cut by 1 base, the J end by 9 bases, with 13 bases between. This CDR3 contains 14 residues. Germline CDR1 and CDR2: LGHDT and YNNKEL (reference sequence). CDR3 protein: CASSQGTGRGEQFF. Here the CDR3 DNA reads TGTGCCAGCAGCCAAGGAACAGGTCGAGGTGAGCAGTTCTTC.